This is a list of T cell receptor beta chains from one sample in a study of cytomegalovirus exposure and HLA in healthy donors. Profiling relied on immunoSEQ multiplex PCR, and the TCRdb table lists in-frame clones only, not all of them. The repertoire includes about 180,000 clones, roughly 85% of them detected once, and roughly 15% sits in the top ten. The sequenced material came from PBMCs. The source is a man between 18 and 35 years old in good health and CMV-seropositive. The CDR3 runs from the conserved cysteine through the conserved F or W. The order of the fields is clone size, D gene, J gene, V gene, CDR3 protein, CDR3 DNA. D genes are given only for firm matches. Clone size is shown for a subset of rows, as once, few, many or a class of expanded clone.

few TRBD2 TRBJ2-2 TRBV20-1 CSASGTSGLFF TGCAGTGCTAGTGGAACTAGCGGGCTGTTTTTT
- - TRBJ2-3 TRBV2 CASGPYTDTQYF TGTGCCAGCGGGCCGTACACAGATACGCAGTATTTT
- - TRBJ2-2 TRBV11-2 CASSPEPNTGELFF TGTGCCAGCAGCCCAGAACCGAACACCGGGGAGCTGTTTTTT
- - TRBJ1-5 TRBV6-5 CASSFDSRADRPQHF TGTGCCAGCAGTTTCGATTCAAGGGCCGACAGGCCCCAGCATTTT
- - TRBJ1-4 TRBV6-1 CASRGLMGNEKLFF TGTGCCAGCAGGGGACTCATGGGGAATGAAAAACTGTTTTTT
- - TRBJ1-1 TRBV7-3 CASSPQANTEAFF TGTGCCAGCAGCCCTCAGGCGAACACTGAAGCTTTCTTT
- - TRBJ2-5 TRBV7-7 CASSLNERETQYF TGTGCCAGCAGCTTAAACGAGAGGGAGACCCAGTACTTC
- - TRBJ2-5 TRBV5-6 CASSFGGGTQYF TGTGCCAGCAGTTTCGGGGGAGGGACCCAGTACTTC
- - TRBJ2-1 TRBV28 CASSLRDEENEQFF TGTGCCAGCAGTTTGCGGGACGAGGAGAATGAGCAGTTCTTC
- TRBD2 TRBJ2-5 TRBV2 CASSGSLAGGPRETQYF TGTGCCAGCAGTGGGAGTCTAGCGGGGGGGCCTAGAGAGACCCAGTACTTC
- - TRBJ1-2 TRBV5-4 CASSLDGGGYTF TGTGCCAGCAGCTTGGACGGCGGGGGCTACACCTTC
- - TRBJ2-2 TRBV10-3 CAISDPGEGNTGELFF TGTGCCATCAGTGATCCAGGGGAGGGGAACACCGGGGAGCTGTTTTTT
- - TRBJ1-1 TRBV5-1 CASREMTGNTEAFF TGCGCCAGCAGAGAGATGACAGGGAACACTGAAGCTTTCTTT
- - TRBJ1-1 TRBV4-2 CASSQDGGGWEAFF TGTGCCAGCAGCCAAGATGGGGGCGGGTGGGAAGCTTTCTTT
- - TRBJ2-5 TRBV2 CASSRQVQETQYF TGTGCCAGCAGTCGACAGGTCCAAGAGACCCAGTACTTC
few TRBD1 TRBJ1-2 TRBV4-1 CASSHATTGNGYTF TGCGCCAGCAGCCACGCGACGACAGGGAATGGCTACACCTTC
- TRBD1 TRBJ1-6 TRBV6-5 CASSFGQGSDSPLHF TGTGCCAGCAGTTTCGGACAGGGGTCGGATTCACCCCTCCACTTT
- TRBD2 TRBJ2-3 TRBV25-1 CASSGGLAARTQYF TGTGCCAGCAGTGGCGGACTAGCGGCCCGTACGCAGTATTTT
- - TRBJ2-7 TRBV27 CASPGGGTYRYEQYF TGTGCCAGCCCTGGGGGGGGGACATATCGCTACGAGCAGTACTTC
- - TRBJ1-6 TRBV4-1 CASSQDLGQGWNSPLHF TGCGCCAGCAGCCAAGATCTGGGCCAGGGTTGGAATTCACCCCTCCACTTT
- - TRBJ2-5 TRBV2 CASRTLETQYF TGTGCCAGCAGGACTCTTGAGACCCAGTACTTC
- - TRBJ2-1 TRBV5-1 CASSIRDSIPNEQFF TGCGCCAGCAGCATCCGGGACTCGATCCCCAATGAGCAGTTCTTC
once TRBD1 TRBJ1-1 TRBV4-2 CASSQDRGDTEAFF TGTGCCAGCAGCCAAGACAGGGGGGACACTGAAGCTTTCTTT
once TRBD1 TRBJ2-3 TRBV5-1 CASSGGQVTDTQYF TGCGCCAGCAGCGGGGGACAGGTCACAGATACGCAGTATTTT
- TRBD1 TRBJ1-4 TRBV7-6 CASSSGQGGPTNEKLFF TGTGCCAGCAGCAGTGGACAGGGTGGGCCAACTAATGAAAAACTGTTTTTT
- - TRBJ2-5 TRBV9 CASSPSPSPSPTQYF TGTGCCAGCAGCCCGAGTCCAAGCCCCTCTCCGACCCAGTACTTC
- - TRBJ1-5 TRBV27 CASSFGGSGQPQHF TGTGCCAGCAGTTTCGGGGGATCAGGTCAGCCCCAGCATTTT
- - TRBJ1-5 TRBV28 CASSLQGFGNQPQHF TGTGCCAGCAGCCTTCAGGGCTTTGGCAATCAGCCCCAGCATTTT
- - TRBJ2-7 TRBV10-3 CAISESETAYEQYF TGTGCCATCAGTGAGTCGGAGACAGCCTACGAGCAGTACTTC
- TRBD1 TRBJ1-5 TRBV2 CASSLTGTGTRPQHF TGTGCCAGCAGTTTGACCGGGACAGGGACCCGGCCCCAGCATTTT
- - TRBJ1-4 TRBV25-1 CASSERATNEKLFF TGTGCCAGCAGTGAGAGGGCTACTAATGAAAAACTGTTTTTT